Below are 20 T cell receptor beta chains sequenced from a single sample in a study of neurological immune-mediated disorders. Time point defined: longitudinal time-point 1 (baseline). TCRdb redid the calling of the 5' RACE reads with MiXCR, one entry per CDR3 protein. There are tens of thousands of distinct CDR3 sequences in the sample; around 10% occur only once, and less than 8.5% lies in the top ten. Material: PBMCs. The receptors shown here come from a male donor with HTLV-1-associated myelopathy (HAM/TSP).

This clonotype was found many times. The chain links TRBV3-1 to TRBJ1-6; D is ambiguous. The CDR3 spans 13 residues. Trimming removed 8 bases from V and 5 bases from J, with 10 bases in between. CDR1 LGHDT and CDR2 YNNKEL come from the germline V gene (reference sequence). The DNA of the CDR3 is TGTGCCAGCCGTGGGGTGGATAATTCACCCCTCCACTTT. Encoded protein: CASRGVDNSPLHF.

This clonotype was detected ten times or more. The chain couples TRBV20-1 to TRBJ1-5; possible D gene TRBD1, 6 bases. Germline V lookup: CDR1 DFQATT, CDR2 SNEGSKA (reference sequence). CDR3 length equals 17 residues. Trimming took off 0 bases at V and 0 bases at J, with 15 bases between the two ends. For the CDR3, the DNA is TGCAGTGCTAGAGATTTACAGGGCCTTAATAGCAATCAGCCCCAGCATTTT. Translating it yields CSARDLQGLNSNQPQHF.

This clonotype was recorded at least ten times. This chain connects TRBV5-1 to TRBJ1-3, with no clear D. The CDR3 extends over 16 amino acids. V was trimmed by 2 bases and J by 4 bases, leaving 16 bases between them. The germline CDR1 and CDR2 sequences are SGHRS and YFSETQ. The chain's CDR3 is CASSFFGFGEGNTIYF. DNA for the CDR3: TGCGCCAGCAGCTTCTTCGGGTTTGGGGAAGGAAACACCATATATTTT. The full variable domain, with the rest looked up from reference TRBV5-1 and TRBJ1-3, is KAGVTQTPRYLIKTRGQQVTLSCSPISGHRSVSWYQQTPGQGLQFLFEYFSETQRNKGNFPGRFSGRQFSNSRSEMNVSTLELGDSALYLCASSFFGFGEGNTIYFGEGSWLTVV.

Ten or more counts support this clonotype. V gene TRBV3-1 combines with J gene TRBJ2-2; no clear D gene. V dropped 0 bases and J dropped 8 bases, with 7 bases sitting between them. CDR1 is LGHDT and CDR2 is YNNKEL in the germline V gene (reference sequence). The CDR3 length is 13 residues. CDR3 bases: TGTGCCAGCAGCCAAGATCGAGGAGGGGAGCTGTTTTTT. This sequence encodes CASSQDRGGELFF. The full variable domain, in which reference TRBV3-1 and TRBJ2-2 provide the parts outside the CDR3, is DTAVSQTPKYLVTQMGNDKSIKCEQNLGHDTMYWYKQDSKKFLKIMFSYNNKELIINETVPNRFSPKSPDKAHLNLHINSLELGDSAVYFCASSQDRGGELFFGEGSRLTVL.

Ten or more counts support this clonotype. CDR3 in amino acids: CASSLPAGSYGYTF. In DNA, the CDR3 is TGTGCCAGCAGTTTGCCTGCGGGGAGCTATGGCTACACCTTC. The V and J genes are TRBV28 and TRBJ1-2, with D hard to call. CDR3 length equals 14 residues. Germline CDR1 reads MDHEN; CDR2 reads SYDVKM. V gave up 3 bases and J gave up 4 bases, with 12 bases separating them.

At least ten counts were recorded for this clonotype. The V call is TRBV15, the J call TRBJ2-3, with D hard to call. The CDR3 extends over 16 amino acids. Trimming took off 4 bases at V and 0 bases at J, with 14 bases between the two ends. Germline loops: CDR1 LNHNV, CDR2 YYDKDF (reference sequence). The CDR3 DNA reads as TGTGCCACCAGCACCGAACAGAAGACTAGCACAGATACGCAGTATTTT. It yields the protein CATSTEQKTSTDTQYF.

This clonotype has ten or more counts. CDR3 sequence: CASSYSAGDTDTQYF. CDR3 coding DNA: TGTGCCAGCAGTTACTCCGCAGGGGACACAGATACGCAGTATTTT. The V call is TRBV6-2 or TRBV6-3, the J call TRBJ2-3; tentatively, D is TRBD1 (6 bases). V lost 0 bases, J lost 2 bases, and 9 bases lay in between. Germline V lookup: CDR1 MNHEY, CDR2 SVGEGT. There are 15 residues in the CDR3.

Many counts were recorded for this clonotype. This chain uses TRBV27 with TRBJ1-5; TRBD1 is a possible D gene (5 bases). V was cut by 6 bases and J by 5 bases, with 17 bases left in between. Germline loops: CDR1 MNHEY, CDR2 SMNVEV (reference sequence). This CDR3 is built from 15 residues. CDR3 protein: CASRLTGTRYQPQHF. The CDR3 nucleotides are TGTGCCAGCAGACTAACCGGGACGCGTTATCAGCCCCAGCATTTT.

This clonotype was counted ten times or more. This sequence joins TRBV20-1 and TRBJ2-3; D is undetermined. The CDR3 covers 14 residues. V gave up 3 bases and J gave up 7 bases, with 17 bases separating them. Per the germline V gene, CDR1 is DFQATT and CDR2 is SNEGSKA (reference sequence). CDR3 bases: TGCAGTGCTAGTTTAACTAAGGAGTCGAATACGCAGTATTTT. Amino acids: CSASLTKESNTQYF.

This clonotype was counted many times. The rearrangement uses TRBV5-1 and TRBJ1-1, with 7 bases identical to TRBD1. V lost 5 bases and J lost 5; bases outside the gene matches: 12. There are 15 residues in the CDR3. Germline V CDR1 and CDR2: SGHRS, YFSETQ. The CDR3 nucleotides are TGCGCCAGCAGGGCTATTGGCCCAGGGGGTACTGAAGCTTTCTTT. Its translation is CASRAIGPGGTEAFF.

This clonotype was found many times. The genes are TRBV10-3 and TRBJ1-6; D is perhaps TRBD1 (5 bases). Germline V gene lookup returns CDR1 ENHRY and CDR2 SYGVKD. The CDR3 length is 14 residues. The V and J ends lost 6 bases and 5 bases respectively, with 11 bases between them. The CDR3 region has the DNA TGTGCCATCAGGCTGACGGGGGATAATTCACCCCTCCACTTT. Amino acids: CAIRLTGDNSPLHF.

Turning to this clonotype: A much larger clone lies a single base off, so this may be a read error. The chain couples TRBV18 to TRBJ1-2; D not resolved. V lost 0 bases, J lost 7 bases, and 12 bases lay in between. The CDR3 consists of 14 residues. Germline CDR1 and CDR2: KGHSH and LQKENI. The CDR3 bases are TGTGCCAGCTCACCACCGTCGGTAGTTGGTGGCTACACCTTC. It codes for CASSPPSVVGGYTF.

At least ten counts were recorded for this clonotype. The gene calls are TRBV7-2 and TRBJ1-6, with a tentative D call TRBD1 (5 bases). The germline V gene has CDR1 SGHTA and CDR2 FQGNSA. V lost 3 bases to trimming and J lost 12 bases, with 12 bases between them. There are 13 residues in the CDR3. CDR3 bases: TGTGCCAGCAGCTTCGGGCTTAGGGGACCCCTCCACTTT. The encoded protein is CASSFGLRGPLHF.

Turning to this clonotype: Since a much larger clone is just one base distant, this may be a read error. The chain has TRBV2 and TRBJ1-6, with 8 bases identical to TRBD1. This CDR3 is built from 14 residues. Germline CDR1 and CDR2: SNHLY and FYNNEI. The chain's CDR3 is CASSETTGDSHLHF. The CDR3 DNA reads TGTGCCAGCAGTGAAACGACAGGGGATTCACACCTCCACTTT. The full variable domain, its missing parts supplied by reference TRBV2 and TRBJ1-6, is EPEVTQTPSHQVTQMGQEVILRCVPISNHLYFYWYRQILGQKVEFLVSFYNNEISEKSEIFDDQFSVERPDGSNFTLKIRSTKLEDSAMYFCASSETTGDSHLHFGNGTRLTVT.

This clonotype showed up many times. V gene TRBV5-6 combines with J gene TRBJ2-7; D might be TRBD2 (6 bases). In germline, CDR1 is SGHDT, CDR2 YYEEEE. Trimming removed 3 bases at V and 3 bases at J, with 13 bases between. This CDR3 region has 14 residues. The CDR3: CASSWGEVIYEQYF. The CDR3 region has the DNA TGTGCCAGCAGCTGGGGGGAAGTAATCTACGAGCAGTACTTC.

This clonotype was found many times. The genes are TRBV20-1 and TRBJ1-6; D is unclear. CDR3 size: 15 residues. V was pared by 1 base and J by 0 bases, with 7 bases between. Per germline, CDR1 DFQATT and CDR2 SNEGSKA (reference sequence). The CDR3 region has the DNA TGCAGTGCTAGAGTGACGGGCTCCTATAATTCACCCCTCCACTTT. Its translation: CSARVTGSYNSPLHF.

This clonotype was seen repeatedly, ten times or more. The CDR3 reads CASSPKQGYGYTF. Written as DNA, the CDR3 is TGTGCCAGCAGCCCTAAGCAGGGCTATGGCTACACCTTC. This rearrangement joins TRBV12-3 or TRBV12-4 to TRBJ1-2; weak D call: TRBD1 (5 bases). The germline V and J ends were trimmed by 6 bases and 4 bases, with 12 bases remaining between them. CDR3 size: 13 residues.

This clonotype was observed many times. The chain carries TRBV6-6 and TRBJ1-5, with D unresolved. Trimming took off 1 base at V and 6 bases at J, with 13 bases between the two ends. The germline gives CDR1 MNHNY, CDR2 SVGAGI (reference sequence). The CDR3 runs 15 residues. CDR3: CASSYLSGGGQPQHF. In nucleotides, the CDR3 is TGTGCCAGCAGTTACTTGTCAGGCGGTGGTCAGCCCCAGCATTTT.

This clonotype has at least ten counts. The genes are TRBV20-1 and TRBJ1-2, with D maybe TRBD1 (6 bases). Germline CDR1 DFQATT, CDR2 SNEGSKA (reference sequence). The V end was cut by 3 bases, the J end by 4 bases, with 12 bases between. The CDR3 length is 13 residues. CDR3 residues: CSARTGGIYGYTF. In nucleotides, the CDR3 is TGCAGTGCTAGGACAGGTGGAATCTATGGCTACACCTTC.

On this clonotype itself: An end of the junction differs from the germline gene, which may be a read error. The chain links TRBV10-3 to TRBJ2-1, with D possibly being TRBD1 or TRBD2 (5 bases each). Germline assignment: CDR1 ENHRY and CDR2 SYGVKD. There are 13 residues in the CDR3. CDR3 bases: TGTGCCATCAGGGGGACCCAGTACAATGAGAAGTTCTTC. Amino acids: CAIRGTQYNEKFF.